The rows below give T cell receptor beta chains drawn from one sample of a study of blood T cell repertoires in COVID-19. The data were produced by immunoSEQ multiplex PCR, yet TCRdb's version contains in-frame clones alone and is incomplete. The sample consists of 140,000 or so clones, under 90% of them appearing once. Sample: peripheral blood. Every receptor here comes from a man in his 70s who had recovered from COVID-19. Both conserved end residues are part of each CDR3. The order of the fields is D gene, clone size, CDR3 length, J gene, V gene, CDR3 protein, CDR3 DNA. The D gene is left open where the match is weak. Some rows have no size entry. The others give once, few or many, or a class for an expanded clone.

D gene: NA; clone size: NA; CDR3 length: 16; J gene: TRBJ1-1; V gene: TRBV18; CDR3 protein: CASSPNQSGEGTEAFF; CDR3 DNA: TGTGCCAGCTCACCCAATCAGTCAGGGGAGGGGACTGAAGCTTTCTTT
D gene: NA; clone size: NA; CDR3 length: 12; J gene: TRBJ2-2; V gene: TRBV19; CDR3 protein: CASRRRSGELFF; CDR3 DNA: TGTGCCAGTAGGAGGCGCTCGGGGGAGCTGTTTTTT
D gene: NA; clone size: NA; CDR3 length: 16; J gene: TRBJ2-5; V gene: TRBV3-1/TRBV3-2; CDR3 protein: CASSQFLDGLAETQYF; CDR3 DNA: TGTGCCAGCAGCCAATTTTTGGATGGGCTAGCAGAGACCCAGTACTTC
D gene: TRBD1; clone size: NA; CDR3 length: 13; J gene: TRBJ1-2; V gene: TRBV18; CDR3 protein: CASSPTGGDGYTF; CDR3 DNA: TGTGCCAGCTCACCGACAGGGGGTGACGGCTACACCTTC
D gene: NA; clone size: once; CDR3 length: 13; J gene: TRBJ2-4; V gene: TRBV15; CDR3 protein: CATSREMRDDWYF; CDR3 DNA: TGTGCCACCAGCAGAGAGATGCGGGACGATTGGTACTTC
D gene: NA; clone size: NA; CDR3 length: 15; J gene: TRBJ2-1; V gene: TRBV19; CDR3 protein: CASSARVGSGNEQFF; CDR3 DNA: TGTGCCAGTAGTGCGAGGGTCGGGTCCGGCAATGAGCAGTTCTTC
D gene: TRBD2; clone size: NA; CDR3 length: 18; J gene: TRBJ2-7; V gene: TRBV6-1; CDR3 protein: CASSETGWVAGPLYEQYF; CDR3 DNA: TGTGCCAGCAGTGAAACGGGGTGGGTAGCGGGACCCCTGTACGAGCAGTACTTC
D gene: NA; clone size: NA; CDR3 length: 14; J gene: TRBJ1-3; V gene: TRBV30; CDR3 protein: CASEGGQSGNTIYF; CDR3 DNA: TGTGCCTCTGAGGGGGGGCAATCTGGAAACACCATATATTTT
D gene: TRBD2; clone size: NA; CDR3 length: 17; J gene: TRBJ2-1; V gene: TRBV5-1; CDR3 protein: CASSLALAGGPIWEQFF; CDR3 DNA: TGCGCCAGCAGCTTGGCCCTAGCGGGAGGCCCTATTTGGGAGCAGTTCTTC
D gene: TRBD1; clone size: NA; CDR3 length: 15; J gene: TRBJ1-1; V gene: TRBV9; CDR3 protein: CASSASGTVNTEAFF; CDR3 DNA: TGTGCCAGCAGCGCCTCCGGGACAGTGAACACTGAAGCTTTCTTT
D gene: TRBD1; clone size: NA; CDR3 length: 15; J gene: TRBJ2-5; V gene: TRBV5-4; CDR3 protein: CASSIGTELQETQYF; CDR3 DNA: TGTGCCAGCAGCATTGGGACAGAACTACAAGAGACCCAGTACTTC
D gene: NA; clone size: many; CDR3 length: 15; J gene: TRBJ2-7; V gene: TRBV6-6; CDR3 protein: CASSYRDTATYEQYF; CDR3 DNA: TGTGCCAGCAGTTACAGGGACACTGCTACCTACGAGCAGTACTTC
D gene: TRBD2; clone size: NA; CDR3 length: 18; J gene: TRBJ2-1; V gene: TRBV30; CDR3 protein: CACSRGLAGKSSYNEQFF; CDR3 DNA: TGTGCCTGTTCCAGGGGTCTAGCGGGAAAGAGCTCCTACAATGAGCAGTTCTTC
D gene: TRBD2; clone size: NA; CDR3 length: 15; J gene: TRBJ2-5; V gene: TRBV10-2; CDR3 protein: CASSGLAGGDETQYF; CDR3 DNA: TGCGCCAGCAGCGGACTAGCGGGAGGGGATGAGACCCAGTACTTC
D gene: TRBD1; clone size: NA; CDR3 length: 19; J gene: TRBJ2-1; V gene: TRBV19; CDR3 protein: CASSIAGQGAVSSYNEQFF; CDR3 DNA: TGTGCCAGTAGTATAGCCGGACAGGGGGCCGTAAGCTCCTACAATGAGCAGTTCTTC
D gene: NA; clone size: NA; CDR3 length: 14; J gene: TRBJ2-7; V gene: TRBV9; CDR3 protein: CASSVGRQGYEQYF; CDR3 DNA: TGTGCCAGCAGCGTAGGTAGGCAGGGCTACGAGCAGTACTTC
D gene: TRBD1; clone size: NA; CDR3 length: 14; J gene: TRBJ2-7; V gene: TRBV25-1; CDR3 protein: CASSTRDRAYEQYF; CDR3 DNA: TGTGCCAGCAGTACCCGGGACAGGGCCTACGAGCAGTACTTC
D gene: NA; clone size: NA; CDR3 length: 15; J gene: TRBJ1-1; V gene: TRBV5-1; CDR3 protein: CASSLLPGRESEAFF; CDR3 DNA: TGCGCCAGCAGCTTGCTGCCAGGCCGAGAATCCGAAGCTTTCTTT
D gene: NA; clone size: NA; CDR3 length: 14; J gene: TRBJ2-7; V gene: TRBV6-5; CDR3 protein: CASSYSQGGYEQYF; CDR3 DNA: TGTGCCAGCAGTTACTCTCAGGGTGGTTACGAGCAGTACTTC
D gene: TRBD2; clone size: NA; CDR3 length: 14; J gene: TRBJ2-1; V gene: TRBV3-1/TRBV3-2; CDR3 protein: CASAGLAGGYEQFF; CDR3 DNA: TGTGCCAGCGCGGGACTAGCGGGAGGTTATGAGCAGTTCTTC
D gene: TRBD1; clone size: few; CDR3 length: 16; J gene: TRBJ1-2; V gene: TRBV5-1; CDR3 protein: CASSPGTGVKTYGYTF; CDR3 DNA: TGCGCCAGCAGCCCCGGGACAGGGGTGAAGACCTATGGCTACACCTTC
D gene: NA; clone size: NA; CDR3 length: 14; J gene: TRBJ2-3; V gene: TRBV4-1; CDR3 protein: CASSITTGTDTQYF; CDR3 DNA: TGCGCCAGCAGCATAACGACAGGCACAGATACGCAGTATTTT
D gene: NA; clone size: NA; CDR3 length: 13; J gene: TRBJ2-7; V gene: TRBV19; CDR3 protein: CASSIDPSYEQYF; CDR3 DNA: TGTGCCAGTAGTATAGATCCCAGCTACGAGCAGTACTTC
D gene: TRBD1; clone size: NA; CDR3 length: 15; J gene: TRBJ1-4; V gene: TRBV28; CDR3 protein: CASRIYGQGNEKLFF; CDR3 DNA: TGTGCCAGCAGGATATATGGACAGGGGAATGAAAAACTGTTTTTT
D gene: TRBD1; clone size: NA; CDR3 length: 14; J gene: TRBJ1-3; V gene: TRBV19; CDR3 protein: CASSIRQGGNTIYF; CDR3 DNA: TGTGCCAGTAGTATTCGACAGGGAGGAAACACCATATATTTT
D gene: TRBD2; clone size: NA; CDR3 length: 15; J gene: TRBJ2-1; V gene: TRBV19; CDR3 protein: CASSTRTSGSDEQFF; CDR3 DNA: TGTGCCAGTAGTACGCGGACTAGCGGGAGTGATGAGCAGTTCTTC
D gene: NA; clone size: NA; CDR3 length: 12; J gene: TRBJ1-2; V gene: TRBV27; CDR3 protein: CASSGGLDGYTF; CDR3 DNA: TGTGCCAGCAGCGGGGGGCTTGATGGCTACACCTTC
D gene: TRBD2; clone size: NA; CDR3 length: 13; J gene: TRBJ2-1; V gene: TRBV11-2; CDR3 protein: CASSLGLVGEQFF; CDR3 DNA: TGTGCCAGCAGCCTCGGACTAGTCGGTGAGCAGTTCTTC
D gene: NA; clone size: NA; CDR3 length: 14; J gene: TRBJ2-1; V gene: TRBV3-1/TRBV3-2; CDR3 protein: CASENPGDPNEQFF; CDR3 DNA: TGTGCCAGCGAAAACCCGGGGGACCCTAATGAGCAGTTCTTC
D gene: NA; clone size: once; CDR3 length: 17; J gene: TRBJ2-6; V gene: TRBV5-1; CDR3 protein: CASRSGTLSSGANVLTF; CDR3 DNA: TGCGCCAGCCGATCCGGGACTTTGAGCTCTGGGGCCAACGTCCTGACTTTC
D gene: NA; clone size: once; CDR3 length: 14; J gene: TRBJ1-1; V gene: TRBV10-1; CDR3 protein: CASAEPGLNTEAFF; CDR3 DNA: TGCGCCAGCGCAGAGCCAGGTCTGAACACTGAAGCTTTCTTT
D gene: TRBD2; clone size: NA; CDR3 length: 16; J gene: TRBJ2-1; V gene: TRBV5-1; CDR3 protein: CASSWASGGFYNEQFF; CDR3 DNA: TGCGCCAGCAGCTGGGCTAGCGGGGGTTTCTACAATGAGCAGTTCTTC
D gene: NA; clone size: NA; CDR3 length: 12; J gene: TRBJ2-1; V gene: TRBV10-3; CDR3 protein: CAISTGNDEQFF; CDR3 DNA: TGTGCCATCAGTACAGGGAATGATGAGCAGTTCTTC
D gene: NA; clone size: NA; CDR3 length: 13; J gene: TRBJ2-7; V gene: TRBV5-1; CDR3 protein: CASSHDLAYEQYF; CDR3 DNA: TGCGCCAGCAGCCACGATCTAGCCTACGAGCAGTACTTC
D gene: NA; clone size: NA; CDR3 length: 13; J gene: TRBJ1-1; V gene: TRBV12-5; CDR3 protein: CASGLVRGYEAFF; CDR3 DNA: TGTGCTAGTGGTTTGGTTAGGGGATATGAAGCTTTCTTT
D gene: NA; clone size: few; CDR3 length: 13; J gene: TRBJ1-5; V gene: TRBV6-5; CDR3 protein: CASIGRSNQPQHF; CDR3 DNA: TGTGCCAGCATTGGGCGAAGTAATCAGCCCCAGCATTTT
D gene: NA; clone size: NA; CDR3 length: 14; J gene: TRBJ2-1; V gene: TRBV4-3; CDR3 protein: CASSQDPAYNEQFF; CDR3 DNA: TGCGCCAGCAGCCAAGATCCAGCCTACAATGAGCAGTTCTTC
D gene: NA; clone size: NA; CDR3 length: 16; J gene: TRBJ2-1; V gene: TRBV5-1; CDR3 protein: CASSLRQGGLGNEQFF; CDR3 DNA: TGCGCCAGCAGCTTGCGGCAGGGGGGTCTTGGCAATGAGCAGTTCTTC
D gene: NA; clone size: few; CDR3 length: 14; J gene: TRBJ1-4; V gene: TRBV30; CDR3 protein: CAWSVQQNNEKLFF; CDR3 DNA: TGTGCCTGGAGTGTACAACAGAATAATGAAAAACTGTTTTTT
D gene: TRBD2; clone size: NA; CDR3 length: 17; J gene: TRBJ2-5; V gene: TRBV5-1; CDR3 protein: CASSFLGLAELQETQYF; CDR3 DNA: TGCGCCAGCAGCTTTTTAGGACTAGCGGAACTCCAAGAGACCCAGTACTTC